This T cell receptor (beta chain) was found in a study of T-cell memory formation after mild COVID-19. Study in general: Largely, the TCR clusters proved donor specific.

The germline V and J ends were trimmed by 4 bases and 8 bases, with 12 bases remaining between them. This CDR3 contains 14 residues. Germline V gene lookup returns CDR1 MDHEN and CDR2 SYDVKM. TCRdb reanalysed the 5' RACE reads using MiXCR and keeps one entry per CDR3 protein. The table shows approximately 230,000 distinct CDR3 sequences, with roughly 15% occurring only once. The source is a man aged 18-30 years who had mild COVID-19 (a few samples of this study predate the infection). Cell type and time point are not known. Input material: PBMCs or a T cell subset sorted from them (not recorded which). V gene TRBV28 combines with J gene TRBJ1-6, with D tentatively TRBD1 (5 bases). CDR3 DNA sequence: TGTGCCAGCAGTTCTCAGGGCTTTGATTCACCCCTCCACTTT. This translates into CASSSQGFDSPLHF.